This TCR beta chain was sequenced in a study of CD8+CD57+ T cells in acquired aplastic anemia (dated by TCRdb to 2017 to 2018). In terms of the full investigation: DNA extracted from sorted CD4+ and CD8+ cells had a mean of about 3.3 ug, with a range of about 0.18 to 27.4 ug. CD8+CD57+ expansion was defined as frequency above the mean frequency observed in healthy subjects. On the study overall, not on this receptor specifically: Roughly 29 CD8+ CDR3 sequences were found in both patients and controls but appeared to be highly expressed in patients and within the immunodominant clones of the patients. Patients and healthy controls showed no significant difference in CD8+ Simpson's diversity (P=0.060).

V loses 4 bases at its end and J loses 8 bases; junction bases beyond the gene matches: 6. The CDR3 has 14 amino acids, counting the end cysteine and phenylalanine. Only the CDR3 DNA is retained, 42 bases long and in frame from the first base. CDR1 and CDR2 (SGHNT, YYREEE) derive from the germline V gene (reference sequence). This clonotype was seen at least ten times. Its recognized antigen is unknown. Within one base of it there is no much larger clone, and no base qualities were kept. Genomic DNA served as template for TCR beta VDJ combination and CDR3 sequence profiling. An Illumina HiSeq 2000 was the platform used for TCR repertoire sequencing. The paper's data handling went like this. Repertoires were assessed using TRBV/TRBJ rearrangement plots, CDR3 size and DJ length profiles, and Simpson's diversity index. Whichever DNA sequence was most abundant in the deep sequencing data was defined as the immunodominant clone. CDR3 amino acid sequences were checked for sharing between subjects and were compared against published repertoires and the VDJdb database. The public reads were quality trimmed at Q25 with fastp and then assembled into clones with MiXCR by TCRdb, keeping productive beta chains. When rows share a CDR3 protein, they turn into one entry using the most common DNA and genes. The V and J calls, along with clone size, are taken from TCRdb and not from the paper's own processing. The sample data list around 190,000 distinct CDR3 sequences, and about 50% of these were observed just once. Of the sample, 10% to 15% falls within the top ten clones.

The patients picked for sequencing were ones in whom flow cytometry had shown an expansion of CD8+CD57+ cells. Every patient had a diagnosis of severe acquired aplastic anemia based on International Study of Aplastic Anemia and Agranulocytosis and Camitta criteria. At the time blood was sampled, none of the patients had received any therapy. The study deep-sequenced TCR repertoires of sorted CD4+ and CD8+ blood T cells from severe aplastic anemia patients and healthy subjects. In the USA, patient enrollment took place under clinicaltrials.gov protocols 00001620, 01623167, 00001397, 00071045, 00081523 and 00961064. Ficoll-Paque density gradient centrifugation was used to isolate peripheral blood mononuclear cells. Before DNA extraction, CD4+ and CD8+ T cells were sorted with FACS or magnetic beads.

The V and J genes are TRBV5-4 and TRBJ2-3; 11 nucleotides in the junction match TRBD2. Sequencing was performed on sorted CD4+, CD8+, or CD8+CD57+ T cells (not recorded which) from PBMCs. The sequence came from a human donor with aplastic anemia. The nucleotides are TGTGCCAGCAGCATTAGCGGGGGGGGAGGTACGCAGTATTTT. This yields the protein CASSISGGGGTQYF.